This T cell receptor (beta chain) derives from a study of CD8+ T cells in alopecia areata. RNA extraction and reverse transcription yielded cDNA as sequencing template. The table came from immunoSEQ multiplex PCR; TCRdb's copy has only in-frame clones and leaves some out. The sample yields roughly 30,000 clones, 62% seen once. The CDR3 length is 16 residues. Germline V CDR1 and CDR2: SGHAT, FQNNGV. V lost 5 bases and J lost 6; bases outside the gene matches: 8. The sequencing sample was made of NKG2D-high CD8+ T cells sorted from blood. The sequence came from a human donor with alopecia areata. This chain links TRBV11-2 with TRBJ2-7; 15 bases are a match to TRBD2. The CDR3 DNA reads TGTGCCAGCAGCCCGGGGACTAGCGGGAGGCCCCCCGAGCAGTACTTC. It yields the protein CASSPGTSGRPPEQYF.